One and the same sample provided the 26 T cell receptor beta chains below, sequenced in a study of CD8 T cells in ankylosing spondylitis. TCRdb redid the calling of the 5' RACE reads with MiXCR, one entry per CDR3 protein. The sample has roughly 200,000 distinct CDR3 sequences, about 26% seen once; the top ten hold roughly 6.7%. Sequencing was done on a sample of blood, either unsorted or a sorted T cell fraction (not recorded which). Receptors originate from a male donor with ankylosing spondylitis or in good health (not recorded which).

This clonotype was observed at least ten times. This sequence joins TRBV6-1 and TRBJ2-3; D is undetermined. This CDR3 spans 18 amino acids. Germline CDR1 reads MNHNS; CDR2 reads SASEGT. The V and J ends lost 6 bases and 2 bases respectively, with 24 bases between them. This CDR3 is CASRKLEFSSGNTDTQYF. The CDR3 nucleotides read TGTGCCAGCAGAAAGTTAGAGTTCTCGTCCGGAAACACAGATACGCAGTATTTT.

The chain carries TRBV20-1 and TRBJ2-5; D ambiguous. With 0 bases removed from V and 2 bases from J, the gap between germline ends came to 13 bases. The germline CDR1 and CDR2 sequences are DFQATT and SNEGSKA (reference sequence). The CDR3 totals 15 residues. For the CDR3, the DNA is TGCAGTGCTAGAGAGGCGACTGCAGGACAAGAGACCCAGTACTTC. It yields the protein CSAREATAGQETQYF.

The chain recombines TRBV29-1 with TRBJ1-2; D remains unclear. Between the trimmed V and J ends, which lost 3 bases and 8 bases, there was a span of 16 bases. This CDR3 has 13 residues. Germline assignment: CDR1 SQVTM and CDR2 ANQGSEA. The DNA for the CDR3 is TGCAGCGTTGATAGAATAACCTCGCCGGGCTACACCTTC. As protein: CSVDRITSPGYTF.

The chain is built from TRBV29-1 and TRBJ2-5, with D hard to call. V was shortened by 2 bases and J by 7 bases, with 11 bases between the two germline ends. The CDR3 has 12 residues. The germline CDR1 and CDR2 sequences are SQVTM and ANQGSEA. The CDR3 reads CSVERSLGTQYF. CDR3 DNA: TGCAGCGTTGAACGGTCCCTGGGGACCCAGTACTTC.

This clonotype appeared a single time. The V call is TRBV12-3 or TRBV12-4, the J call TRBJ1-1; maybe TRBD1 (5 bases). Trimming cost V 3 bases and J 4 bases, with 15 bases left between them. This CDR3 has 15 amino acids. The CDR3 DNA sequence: TGTGCCAGCAGTTTTCTCAGGGCGGTGGGCACTGAAGCTTTCTTT. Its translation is CASSFLRAVGTEAFF.

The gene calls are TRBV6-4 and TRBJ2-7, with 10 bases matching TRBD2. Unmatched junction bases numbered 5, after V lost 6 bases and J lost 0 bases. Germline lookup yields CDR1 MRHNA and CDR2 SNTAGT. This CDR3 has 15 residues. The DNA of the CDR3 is TGTGCCAGCAGGTCTAGCGGGGGAAGCTCCTACGAGCAGTACTTC. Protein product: CASRSSGGSSYEQYF.

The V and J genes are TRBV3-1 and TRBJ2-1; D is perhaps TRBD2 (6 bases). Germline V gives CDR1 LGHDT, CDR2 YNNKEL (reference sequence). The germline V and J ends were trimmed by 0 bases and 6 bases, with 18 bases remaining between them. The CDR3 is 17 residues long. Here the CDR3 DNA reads TGTGCCAGCAGCCAAGATCTACTAACGGGAGTAGCCAATGAGCAGTTCTTC. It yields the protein CASSQDLLTGVANEQFF.

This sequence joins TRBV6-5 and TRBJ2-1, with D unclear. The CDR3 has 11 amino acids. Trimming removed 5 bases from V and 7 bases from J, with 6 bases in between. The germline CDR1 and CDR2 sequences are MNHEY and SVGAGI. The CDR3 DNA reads TGTGCCAGCAGTCGTGGGAATGAGCAGTTCTTC. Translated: CASSRGNEQFF.

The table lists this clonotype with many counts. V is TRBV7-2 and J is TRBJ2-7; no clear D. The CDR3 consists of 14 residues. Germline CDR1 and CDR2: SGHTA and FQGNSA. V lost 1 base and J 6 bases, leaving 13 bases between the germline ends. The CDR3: CASSLEVLSGEQYF. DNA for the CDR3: TGTGCCAGCAGCTTAGAGGTCCTATCAGGCGAGCAGTACTTC.

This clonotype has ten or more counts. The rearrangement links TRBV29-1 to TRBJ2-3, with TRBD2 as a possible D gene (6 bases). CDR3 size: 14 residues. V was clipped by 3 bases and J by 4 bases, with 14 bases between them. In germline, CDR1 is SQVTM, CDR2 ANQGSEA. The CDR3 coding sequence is TGCAGCGTTGATCTCGGGCCTAGCGCAGATACGCAGTATTTT. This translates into CSVDLGPSADTQYF.

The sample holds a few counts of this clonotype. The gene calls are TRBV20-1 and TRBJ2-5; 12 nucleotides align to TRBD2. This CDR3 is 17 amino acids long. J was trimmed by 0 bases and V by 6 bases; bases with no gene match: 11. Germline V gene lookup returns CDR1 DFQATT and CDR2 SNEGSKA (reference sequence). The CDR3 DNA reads TGCAGTGCCGTCGGACTAGCGGGACACCGGTACCAAGAGACCCAGTACTTC. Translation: CSAVGLAGHRYQETQYF.

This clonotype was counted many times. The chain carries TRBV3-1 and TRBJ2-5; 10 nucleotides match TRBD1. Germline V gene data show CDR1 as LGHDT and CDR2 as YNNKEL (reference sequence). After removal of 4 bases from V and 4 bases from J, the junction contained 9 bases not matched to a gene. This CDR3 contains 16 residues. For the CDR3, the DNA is TGTGCCAGCAGCCCTTCACCGGGACAGGGGCGAGAGACCCAGTACTTC. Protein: CASSPSPGQGRETQYF.

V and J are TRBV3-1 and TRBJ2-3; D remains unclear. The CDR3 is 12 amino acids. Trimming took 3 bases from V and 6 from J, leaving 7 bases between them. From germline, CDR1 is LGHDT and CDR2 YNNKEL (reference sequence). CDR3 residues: CASSQSADTQYF. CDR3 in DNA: TGTGCCAGCAGCCAGTCGGCGGATACGCAGTATTTT.

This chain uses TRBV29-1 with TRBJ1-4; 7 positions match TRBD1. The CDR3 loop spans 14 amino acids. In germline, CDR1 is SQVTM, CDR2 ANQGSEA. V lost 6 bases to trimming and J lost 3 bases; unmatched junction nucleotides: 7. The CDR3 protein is CSVATGLSNEKLFF. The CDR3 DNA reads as TGCAGCGTCGCGACAGGGCTATCTAATGAAAAACTGTTTTTT.

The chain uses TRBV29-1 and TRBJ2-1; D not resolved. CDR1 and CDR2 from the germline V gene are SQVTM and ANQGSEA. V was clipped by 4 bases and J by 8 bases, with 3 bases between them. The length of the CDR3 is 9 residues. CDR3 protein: CSVAYEQFF. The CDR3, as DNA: TGCAGCGTTGCATATGAGCAGTTCTTC.

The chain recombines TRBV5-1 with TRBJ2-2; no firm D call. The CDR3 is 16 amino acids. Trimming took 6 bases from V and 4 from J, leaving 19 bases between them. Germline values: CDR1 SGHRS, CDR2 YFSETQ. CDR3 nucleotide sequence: TGCGCCAGCACCCCGGAGTCCAGGCCTGGCACCGGGGAGCTGTTTTTT. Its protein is CASTPESRPGTGELFF.

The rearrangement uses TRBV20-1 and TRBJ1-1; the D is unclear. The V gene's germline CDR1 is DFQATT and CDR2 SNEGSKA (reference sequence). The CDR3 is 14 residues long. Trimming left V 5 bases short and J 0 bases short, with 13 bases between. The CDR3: CSAFNGVLNTEAFF. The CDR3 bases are TGCAGTGCTTTTAACGGGGTCTTGAACACTGAAGCTTTCTTT.

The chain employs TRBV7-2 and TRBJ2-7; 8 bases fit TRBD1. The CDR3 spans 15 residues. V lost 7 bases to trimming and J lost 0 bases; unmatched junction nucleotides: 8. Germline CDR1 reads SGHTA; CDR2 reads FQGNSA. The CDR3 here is CASTISGGISYEQYF. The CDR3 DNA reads TGTGCCAGCACCATATCAGGGGGCATCTCCTACGAGCAGTACTTC.

For the CDR3, the DNA is TGCAGTGCTACCCCGACTAGCGGGCCCTACGAGCAGTACTTC. Protein: CSATPTSGPYEQYF. The chain uses TRBV20-1 and TRBJ2-7; the match to TRBD2 covers 10 bases. The CDR3 is made up of 14 amino acids. V dropped 4 bases and J dropped 2; count of bases not matched to a gene: 5. The germline gives CDR1 DFQATT, CDR2 SNEGSKA (reference sequence).

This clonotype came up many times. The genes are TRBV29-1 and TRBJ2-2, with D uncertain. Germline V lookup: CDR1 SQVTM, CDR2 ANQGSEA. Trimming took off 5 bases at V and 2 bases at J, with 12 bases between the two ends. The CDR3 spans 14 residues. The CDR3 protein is CSVLHSVNTGELFF. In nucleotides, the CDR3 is TGCAGCGTTCTACACAGCGTCAACACCGGGGAGCTGTTTTTT.

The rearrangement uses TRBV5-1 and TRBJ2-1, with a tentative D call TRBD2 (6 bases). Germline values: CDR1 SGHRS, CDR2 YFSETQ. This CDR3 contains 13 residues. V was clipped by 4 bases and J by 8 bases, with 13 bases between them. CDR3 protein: CASSREGGDEQFF. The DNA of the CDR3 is TGCGCCAGCAGCAGAGAAGGAGGGGATGAGCAGTTCTTC. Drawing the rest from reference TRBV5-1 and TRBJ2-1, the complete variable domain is KAGVTQTPRYLIKTRGQQVTLSCSPISGHRSVSWYQQTPGQGLQFLFEYFSETQRNKGNFPGRFSGRQFSNSRSEMNVSTLELGDSALYLCASSREGGDEQFFGPGTRLTVL.

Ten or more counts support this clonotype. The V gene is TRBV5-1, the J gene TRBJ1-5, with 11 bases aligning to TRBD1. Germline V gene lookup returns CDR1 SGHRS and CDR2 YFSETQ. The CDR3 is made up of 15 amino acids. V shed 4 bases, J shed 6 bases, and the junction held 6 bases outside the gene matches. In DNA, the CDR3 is TGCGCCAGCAGCCCAGGACAGGGGGCGGTTCAGCCCCAGCATTTT. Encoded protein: CASSPGQGAVQPQHF.

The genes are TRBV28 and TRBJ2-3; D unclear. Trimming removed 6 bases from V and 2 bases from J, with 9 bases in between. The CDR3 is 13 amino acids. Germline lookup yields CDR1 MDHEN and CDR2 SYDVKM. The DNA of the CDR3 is TGTGCCAGCAGGGGCACCTCCACAGATACGCAGTATTTT. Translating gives CASRGTSTDTQYF.

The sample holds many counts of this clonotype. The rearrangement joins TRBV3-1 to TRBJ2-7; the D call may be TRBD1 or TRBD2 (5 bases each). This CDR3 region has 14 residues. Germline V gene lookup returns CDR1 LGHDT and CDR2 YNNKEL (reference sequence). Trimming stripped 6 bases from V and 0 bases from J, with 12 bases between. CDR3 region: CASSRGPSSYEQYF. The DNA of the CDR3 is TGTGCCAGCAGTCGGGGACCGAGCTCCTACGAGCAGTACTTC.

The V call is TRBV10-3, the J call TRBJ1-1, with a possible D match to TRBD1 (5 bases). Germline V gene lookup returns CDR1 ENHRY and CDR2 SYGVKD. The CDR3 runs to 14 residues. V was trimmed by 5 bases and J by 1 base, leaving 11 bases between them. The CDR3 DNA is TGTGCCATCAGTCGGGATCAGGGGAACACTGAAGCTTTCTTT. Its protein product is CAISRDQGNTEAFF.

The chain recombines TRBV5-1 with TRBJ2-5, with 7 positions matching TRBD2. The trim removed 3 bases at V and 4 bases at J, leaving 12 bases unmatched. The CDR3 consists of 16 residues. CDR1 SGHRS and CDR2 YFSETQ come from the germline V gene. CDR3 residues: CASSSRPPAGLETQYF. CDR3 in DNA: TGCGCCAGCAGCTCAAGGCCACCAGCGGGACTAGAGACCCAGTACTTC.